A single sample gave rise to the 9 T cell receptor beta chains below, sequenced in a study of T cell responses to AZD1222 COVID-19 vaccine. The method was immunoSEQ multiplex PCR; TCRdb's version includes in-frame clones alone and lacks a portion of them. The sample lists under 150,000 clones, roughly nine tenths occurring once. The sequences come from peripheral blood, collected 28 days after the second AZD1222 dose. These TCRs come from an adult who received the AZD1222 COVID-19 vaccine.

V and J are TRBV28 and TRBJ1-2, with a possible D match to TRBD1 (5 bases). The CDR3 totals 13 residues. Trimming cost V 4 bases and J 4 bases, with 10 bases left between them. Looked up from germline, CDR1 is MDHEN and CDR2 is SYDVKM. Here the CDR3 DNA reads TGTGCCAGCAGTTCCGGGACCACCTATGGCTACACCTTC. Encoded protein: CASSSGTTYGYTF.

The rearrangement joins TRBV30 to TRBJ1-3, with TRBD1 matching 8 bases. V lost 2 bases and J lost 8; bases outside the gene matches: 2. This CDR3 region has 12 residues. The V gene's germline CDR1 is GTSNPN and CDR2 SVGIG (reference sequence). As DNA, the CDR3 is TGTGCCTGGAGTATACAGGGGGACACCATATATTTT. This translates into CAWSIQGDTIYF.

The chain uses TRBV28 and TRBJ2-7; D call uncertain. CDR3 length equals 14 residues. The V gene's germline CDR1 is MDHEN and CDR2 SYDVKM. V lost 2 bases and J 1 base, leaving 9 bases between the germline ends. CDR3 sequence: CASSLTLGSYEQYF. As DNA, the CDR3 is TGTGCCAGCAGTTTAACTTTGGGATCCTACGAGCAGTACTTC.

The chain recombines TRBV7-9 with TRBJ1-2; 8 bases align to TRBD1. With 4 bases clipped from V and 4 bases from J, the junction kept 17 bases outside the gene matches. The CDR3 is 18 amino acids. Germline V gene data show CDR1 as SEHNR and CDR2 as FQNEAQ (reference sequence). CDR3 amino acids: CASSSRWPTGGIGYGYTF. CDR3 bases: TGTGCCAGCAGCTCCCGTTGGCCCACAGGGGGGATTGGCTATGGCTACACCTTC.

V and J are TRBV20-1 and TRBJ1-1; D might be TRBD1 (6 bases). Germline V lookup: CDR1 DFQATT, CDR2 SNEGSKA (reference sequence). Deletions cut 2 bases from V and 6 bases from J, with 7 bases between. CDR3 length: 11 residues. CDR3 sequence reads: CSARRTAEAFF. The CDR3 coding sequence is TGCAGTGCTAGAAGGACAGCTGAAGCTTTCTTT.

The CDR3 reads CASSFQGARYKNIQYF. In DNA form, the CDR3 reads TGTGCCAGCAGTTTCCAGGGGGCTAGATACAAAAACATTCAGTACTTC. V usage is TRBV28 and J usage is TRBJ2-4; 8 bases align to TRBD1. After removal of 3 bases from V and 3 bases from J, the junction contained 7 bases not matched to a gene. The length of the CDR3 is 16 residues. Germline V lookup: CDR1 MDHEN, CDR2 SYDVKM.

The chain joins TRBV12-3 or TRBV12-4 to TRBJ1-5; D is ambiguous. V lost 7 bases, J lost 11 bases, and 18 bases lay in between. The CDR3 is made up of 13 amino acids. This CDR3 reads CASTTTGGTAQHF. The CDR3 bases are TGTGCCAGCACCACGACGGGAGGTACGGCCCAGCATTTT.

A remark on this clone: The sample contains more than one DNA sequence encoding this CDR3. V and J are TRBV30 and TRBJ2-5; D remains ambiguous. Trimming shortened V by 4 bases and J by 5 bases, and 8 bases separated the two germline ends. Germline V lookup: CDR1 GTSNPN, CDR2 SVGIG (reference sequence). The CDR3 totals 11 residues. The CDR3 is CAWTGGETQYF. As DNA, the CDR3 is TGTGCCTGGACGGGTGGTGAGACCCAGTACTTC.

This sequence joins TRBV6-1 and TRBJ1-5; a possible D gene is TRBD1 (6 bases). CDR1 and CDR2 from the germline V gene are MNHNS and SASEGT. This CDR3 contains 16 residues. V gave up 1 base and J gave up 5 bases, with 15 bases separating them. CDR3 protein: CASSEGSFGGHQPQHF. DNA of the CDR3: TGTGCCAGCAGTGAAGGTTCGTTTGGGGGGCATCAGCCCCAGCATTTT.